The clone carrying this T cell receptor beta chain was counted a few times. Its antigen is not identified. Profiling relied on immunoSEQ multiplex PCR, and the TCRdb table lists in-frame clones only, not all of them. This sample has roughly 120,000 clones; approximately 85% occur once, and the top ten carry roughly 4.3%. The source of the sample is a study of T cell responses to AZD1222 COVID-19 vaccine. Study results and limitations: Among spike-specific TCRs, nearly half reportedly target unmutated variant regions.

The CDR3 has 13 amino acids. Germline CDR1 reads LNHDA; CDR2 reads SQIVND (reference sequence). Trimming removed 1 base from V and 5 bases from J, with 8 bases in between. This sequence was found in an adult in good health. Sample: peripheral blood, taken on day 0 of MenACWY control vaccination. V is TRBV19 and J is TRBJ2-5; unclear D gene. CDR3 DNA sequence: TGTGCCAGTAGTATAGCGGGTGAGGAGACCCAGTACTTC. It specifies CASSIAGEETQYF.